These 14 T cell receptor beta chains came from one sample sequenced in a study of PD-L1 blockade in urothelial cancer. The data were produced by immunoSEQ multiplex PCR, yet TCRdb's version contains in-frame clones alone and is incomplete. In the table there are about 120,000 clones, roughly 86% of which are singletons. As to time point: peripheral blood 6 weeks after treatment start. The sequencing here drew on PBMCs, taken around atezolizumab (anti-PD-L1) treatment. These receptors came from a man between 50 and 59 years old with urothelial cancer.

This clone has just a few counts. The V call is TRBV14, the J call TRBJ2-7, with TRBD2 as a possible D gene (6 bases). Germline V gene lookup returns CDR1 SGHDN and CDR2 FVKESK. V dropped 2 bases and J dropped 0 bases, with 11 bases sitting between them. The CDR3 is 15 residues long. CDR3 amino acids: CASSQPGVYSYEQYF. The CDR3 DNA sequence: TGTGCCAGCAGCCAACCGGGGGTCTACTCCTACGAGCAGTACTTC.

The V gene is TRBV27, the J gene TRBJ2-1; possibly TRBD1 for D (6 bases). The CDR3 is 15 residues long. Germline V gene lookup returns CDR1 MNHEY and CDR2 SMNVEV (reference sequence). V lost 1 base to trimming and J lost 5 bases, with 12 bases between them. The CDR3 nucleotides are TGTGCCAGCAGTTTATGGGTGACAGGAGACAATGAGCAGTTCTTC. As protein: CASSLWVTGDNEQFF.

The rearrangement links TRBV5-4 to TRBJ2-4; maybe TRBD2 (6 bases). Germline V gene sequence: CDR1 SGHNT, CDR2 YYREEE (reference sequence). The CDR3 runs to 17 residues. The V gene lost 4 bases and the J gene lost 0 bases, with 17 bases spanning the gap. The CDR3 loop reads CASSPYPGSEAKNIQYF. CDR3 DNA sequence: TGTGCCAGCAGCCCGTATCCCGGGAGCGAAGCCAAAAACATTCAGTACTTC.

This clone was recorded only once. This CDR3 is CASSPTAQGTEQFF. CDR3 coding DNA: TGCGCCAGCAGCCCAACCGCCCAGGGGACCGAGCAGTTCTTC. The rearrangement uses TRBV5-1 and TRBJ2-1, with a possible D match to TRBD1 (6 bases). V was shortened by 4 bases and J by 10 bases, with 18 bases between the two germline ends. The CDR3 is 14 amino acids. CDR1 and CDR2 from the germline V gene are SGHRS and YFSETQ.

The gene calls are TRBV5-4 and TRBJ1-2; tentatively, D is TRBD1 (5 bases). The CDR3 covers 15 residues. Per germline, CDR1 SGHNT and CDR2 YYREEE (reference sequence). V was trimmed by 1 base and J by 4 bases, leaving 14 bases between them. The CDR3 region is CASSLSSGGVYGYTF. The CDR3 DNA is TGTGCCAGCAGCTTGTCATCCGGAGGGGTCTATGGCTACACCTTC.

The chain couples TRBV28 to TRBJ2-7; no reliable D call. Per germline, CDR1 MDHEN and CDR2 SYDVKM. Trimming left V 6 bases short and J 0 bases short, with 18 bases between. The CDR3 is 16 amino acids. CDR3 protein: CASSLTDGFRSYEQYF. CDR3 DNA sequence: TGTGCCAGCAGCTTAACCGACGGGTTCCGCTCCTACGAGCAGTACTTC.

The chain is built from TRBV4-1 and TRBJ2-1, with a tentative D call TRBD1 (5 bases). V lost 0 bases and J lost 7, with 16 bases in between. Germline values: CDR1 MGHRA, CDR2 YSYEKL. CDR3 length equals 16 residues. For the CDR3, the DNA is TGCGCCAGCAGCCAAGAGGAGCCAAGACCAGGGAATGAGCAGTTCTTC. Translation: CASSQEEPRPGNEQFF.

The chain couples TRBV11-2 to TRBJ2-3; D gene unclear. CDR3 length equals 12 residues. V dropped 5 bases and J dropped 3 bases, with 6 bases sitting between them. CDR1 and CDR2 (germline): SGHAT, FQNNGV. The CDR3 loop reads CASSVLTDTQYF. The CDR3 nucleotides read TGTGCCAGCAGCGTACTGACAGATACGCAGTATTTT. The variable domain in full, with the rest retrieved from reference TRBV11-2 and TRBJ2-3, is EAGVAQSPRYKIIEKRQSVAFWCNPISGHATLYWYQQILGQGPKLLIQFQNNGVVDDSQLPKDRFSAERLKGVDSTLKIQPAKLEDSAVYLCASSVLTDTQYFGPGTRLTVL.

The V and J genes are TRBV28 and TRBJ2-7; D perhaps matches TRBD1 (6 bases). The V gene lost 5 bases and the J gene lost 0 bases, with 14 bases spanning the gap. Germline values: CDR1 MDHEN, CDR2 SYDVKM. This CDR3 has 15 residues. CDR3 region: CASSPRTARSYEQYF. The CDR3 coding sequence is TGTGCCAGCAGTCCCCGGACAGCCCGCTCCTACGAGCAGTACTTC.

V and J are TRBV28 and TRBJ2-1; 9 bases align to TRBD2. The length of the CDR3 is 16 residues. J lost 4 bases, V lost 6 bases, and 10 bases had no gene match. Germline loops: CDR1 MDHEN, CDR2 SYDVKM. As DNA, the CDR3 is TGTGCCAGCAGCAGACTAGCGGAGTTATTATACAATGAGCAGTTCTTC. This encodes CASSRLAELLYNEQFF.

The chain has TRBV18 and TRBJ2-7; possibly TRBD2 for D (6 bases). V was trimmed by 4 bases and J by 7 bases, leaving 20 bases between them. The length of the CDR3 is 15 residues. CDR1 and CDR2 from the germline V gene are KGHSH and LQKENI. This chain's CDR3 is CASSRSGTLIGEQYF. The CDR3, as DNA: TGTGCCAGCTCACGTTCCGGGACTCTAATCGGGGAGCAGTACTTC.

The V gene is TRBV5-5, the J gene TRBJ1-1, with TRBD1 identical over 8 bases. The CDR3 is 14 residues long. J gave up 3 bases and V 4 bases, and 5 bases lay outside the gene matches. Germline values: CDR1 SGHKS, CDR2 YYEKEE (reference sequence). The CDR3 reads CASSKTGADTEAFF. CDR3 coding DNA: TGTGCCAGCAGCAAGACAGGGGCGGACACTGAAGCTTTCTTT.

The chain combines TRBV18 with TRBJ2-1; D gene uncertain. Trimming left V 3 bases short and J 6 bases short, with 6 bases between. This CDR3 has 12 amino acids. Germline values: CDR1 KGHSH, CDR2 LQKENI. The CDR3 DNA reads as TGTGCCAGCTCACCGGCTCTCAATGAGCAGTTCTTC. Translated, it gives CASSPALNEQFF.

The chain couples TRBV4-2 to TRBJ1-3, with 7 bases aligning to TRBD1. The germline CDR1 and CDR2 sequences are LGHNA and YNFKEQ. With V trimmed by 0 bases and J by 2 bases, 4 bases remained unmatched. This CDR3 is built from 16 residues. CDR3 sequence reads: CASSQEQGRPGNTIYF. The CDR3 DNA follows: TGTGCCAGCAGCCAAGAACAGGGGAGACCTGGAAACACCATATATTTT.